The 32 T cell receptor beta chains below come from one sample, sequenced in a study of OX40 agonist ivuxolimab in advanced cancers. Sequencing used immunoSEQ multiplex PCR; TCRdb keeps in-frame clones, though not all of them. The sample shows approximately 49,000 clones, approximately 80% of them seen only once. This specimen consisted of CD4+ or CD8+ T cells sorted from blood, obtained in a trial of the OX40 agonist ivuxolimab. These receptors came from an adult with an advanced solid tumor such as melanoma, head and neck, liver or kidney cancer.

This chain connects TRBV28 to TRBJ1-1, with 7 bases that match TRBD1. CDR1 is MDHEN and CDR2 is SYDVKM in the germline V gene. V lost 2 bases and J lost 11; bases outside the gene matches: 11. This CDR3 is built from 14 residues. CDR3 loop: CASSLEGAIKSAFF. CDR3 in DNA: TGTGCCAGCAGTTTAGAGGGGGCAATCAAATCGGCTTTCTTT.

On this clone: This probably arose from a read error, given a far larger clone one base away. The CDR3: CASMAGTDEQYF. The CDR3 nucleotides are TGCGCCAGTATGGCAGGGACCGACGAGCAGTACTTC. The rearrangement joins TRBV10-2 to TRBJ2-7; D may be TRBD1 or TRBD2 (5 bases each). The CDR3 extends over 12 amino acids. The V gene lost 9 bases and the J gene lost 5 bases, with 14 bases spanning the gap. CDR1 and CDR2 (germline): WSHSY, SAAADI.

The table lists this clone with a few counts. The chain recombines TRBV9 with TRBJ1-5; a weak D match, TRBD1 (5 bases). This CDR3 is built from 13 residues. The V end lost 4 bases, the J end lost 5 bases, and 10 bases lay between the germline ends. The germline V gene has CDR1 SGDLS and CDR2 YYNGEE. The CDR3, as DNA: TGTGCCAGCAGCAGGGGCGTCGATCAGCCCCAGCATTTT. It specifies CASSRGVDQPQHF.

A single count supports this clone. The J gene is TRBJ2-1, the V gene TRBV4-1, with D perhaps matching TRBD2 (5 bases). CDR3 size: 15 residues. Germline-derived CDR1 and CDR2 are MGHRA and YSYEKL. The germline V and J ends were trimmed by 0 bases and 4 bases, with 10 bases remaining between them. The CDR3 region has the DNA TGCGCCAGCAGCCAAGACAGTCGCGGGTACAATGAGCAGTTCTTC. Protein sequence: CASSQDSRGYNEQFF.

V usage is TRBV7-9 and J usage is TRBJ2-3, with 11 bases matching TRBD2. V was pared by 5 bases and J by 4 bases, with 5 bases of the junction left unmatched. Germline V gene sequence: CDR1 SEHNR, CDR2 FQNEAQ (reference sequence). There are 15 residues in the CDR3. CDR3 protein: CASSRLAGGSDTQYF. CDR3 DNA: TGTGCCAGCAGCCGATTAGCGGGAGGGTCAGATACGCAGTATTTT.

CDR3 sequence reads: CASRPGQNYGYTF. The CDR3 coding sequence is TGTGCCAGCAGACCGGGACAGAACTATGGCTACACCTTC. This chain connects TRBV5-6 to TRBJ1-2; 7 bases are a match to TRBD1. Germline V gene lookup returns CDR1 SGHDT and CDR2 YYEEEE. The CDR3 consists of 13 residues. The ends lost 5 bases at V and 2 bases at J; junction bases unmatched: 3.

The V gene is TRBV29-1, the J gene TRBJ2-1, with TRBD1 matching over 10 bases. This CDR3 comprises 15 residues. From germline, CDR1 is SQVTM and CDR2 ANQGSEA. The CDR3 DNA sequence: TGCAGTGCCCTCTCCGGGACAGGGGAGGAAGATGAGCAGTTCTTC. It encodes CSALSGTGEEDEQFF.

The chain employs TRBV6-6 and TRBJ2-7; no firm D call. CDR1 is MNHNY, CDR2 SVGAGI, per germline (reference sequence). Trimming removed 5 bases from V and 5 bases from J, with 7 bases in between. The CDR3 is 11 amino acids. The CDR3 nucleotides are TGTGCCAGCAGTCCCTCGGACGAGCAGTACTTC. This codes for CASSPSDEQYF.

This clone was observed a single time. The V and J genes are TRBV19 and TRBJ1-4; unclear D gene. The germline V gene has CDR1 LNHDA and CDR2 SQIVND (reference sequence). Deletions cut 5 bases from V and 0 bases from J, with 13 bases between. This CDR3 comprises 16 residues. CDR3 sequence reads: CASSFPIGSTNEKLFF. CDR3 nucleotide sequence: TGTGCCAGTAGTTTCCCGATAGGATCAACTAATGAAAAACTGTTTTTT.

V usage is TRBV6-5 and J usage is TRBJ2-2; D is ambiguous. From germline, CDR1 is MNHEY and CDR2 SVGAGI. The CDR3 loop spans 12 amino acids. Trimming removed 2 bases at V and 6 bases at J, with 4 bases between. Written as DNA, the CDR3 is TGTGCCAGCAGTTACCCCGCCGGGGAGCTGTTTTTT. This codes for CASSYPAGELFF.

This clone was counted only a few times. The rearrangement joins TRBV6-6 to TRBJ1-2; D is possibly TRBD1 (5 bases). Germline lookup yields CDR1 MNHNY and CDR2 SVGAGI (reference sequence). The CDR3 is 15 amino acids. Trimming took 5 bases from V and 7 from J, leaving 20 bases between them. CDR3 nucleotide sequence: TGTGCCAGCAGTAGGTACCGGGACTCCGAAGGTGGCTACACCTTC. Translating gives CASSRYRDSEGGYTF.

The rearrangement links TRBV12-5 to TRBJ1-4; no definite D call. Germline CDR1 reads LGHNT; CDR2 reads FRNRAP. CDR3 length: 17 amino acids. Trimming cost V 0 bases and J 0 bases, with 11 bases left between them. Here the CDR3 DNA reads TGTGCTAGTGGTTTGGTAGAGGACCGTGCAACTAATGAAAAACTGTTTTTT. This gives the protein CASGLVEDRATNEKLFF. The full variable domain, with the rest looked up from reference TRBV12-5 and TRBJ1-4, is DARVTQTPRHKVTEMGQEVTMRCQPILGHNTVFWYRQTMMQGLELLAYFRNRAPLDDSGMPKDRFSAEMPDATLATLKIQPSEPRDSAVYFCASGLVEDRATNEKLFFGSGTQLSVL.

Of note for this clone: Other DNA sequences in the same sample also yield this CDR3. The chain carries TRBV14 and TRBJ1-1; D is unresolved. The V gene lost 6 bases and the J gene lost 11 bases, with 13 bases spanning the gap. Germline loops: CDR1 SGHDN, CDR2 FVKESK. CDR3 length: 11 amino acids. The CDR3 reads CASSQDGVAFF. CDR3 nucleotide sequence: TGTGCCAGCAGTCAGGACGGTGTGGCTTTCTTT.

The V gene is TRBV7-2, the J gene TRBJ1-6, with a weak D call TRBD1 (5 bases). The CDR3 has 16 residues. Germline V lookup: CDR1 SGHTA, CDR2 FQGNSA. The germline V and J ends were trimmed by 0 bases and 5 bases, with 11 bases remaining between them. The CDR3 nucleotides are TGTGCCAGCAGCTTAGCGGGGGGGATGGATAATTCACCCCTCCACTTT. Amino acid sequence: CASSLAGGMDNSPLHF.

The CDR3 nucleotides are TGTGCCAGCAGCTTGTCGGCTACCCTCATCTTGGGGAATGAGCAGTTCTTC. It translates to CASSLSATLILGNEQFF. The chain recombines TRBV5-4 with TRBJ2-1; D unresolved. The length of the CDR3 is 17 residues. The germline V gene encodes CDR1 SGHNT and CDR2 YYREEE (reference sequence). V was pared by 1 base and J by 7 bases, with 21 bases between.

The CDR3 here is CASSQSPGHTGELFF. CDR3 in DNA: TGTGCCAGCAGCCAATCGCCGGGTCACACCGGGGAGCTGTTTTTT. The rearrangement links TRBV4-2 to TRBJ2-2, with no clear D. Germline CDR1 reads LGHNA; CDR2 reads YNFKEQ. V was cut by 2 bases and J by 3 bases, with 10 bases left in between. This CDR3 has 15 amino acids.

The J gene is TRBJ2-1, the V gene TRBV19, with 10 nucleotides matching TRBD2. With V trimmed by 3 bases and J by 3 bases, 8 bases remained unmatched. Germline CDR1 is LNHDA and CDR2 is SQIVND (reference sequence). The CDR3 loop spans 17 amino acids. The chain's CDR3 is CASSITSGDHLYNEQFF. The CDR3, as DNA: TGTGCCAGTAGTATTACTAGCGGGGACCACCTCTACAATGAGCAGTTCTTC. Full variable domain (outside the CDR3, taken from reference TRBV19 and TRBJ2-1): DGGITQSPKYLFRKEGQNVTLSCEQNLNHDAMYWYRQDPGQGLRLIYYSQIVNDFQKGDIAEGYSVSREKKESFPLTVTSAQKNPTAFYLCASSITSGDHLYNEQFFGPGTRLTVL.

This chain joins TRBV29-1 and TRBJ2-4; 8 bases fit TRBD1. V dropped 4 bases and J dropped 0; count of bases not matched to a gene: 11. CDR3 size: 17 residues. Germline CDR1 and CDR2: SQVTM and ANQGSEA. CDR3 nucleotide sequence: TGCAGCGTTGCCGGAACCGGGACAGGCAGAGCCAAAAACATTCAGTACTTC. Translated: CSVAGTGTGRAKNIQYF.

V usage is TRBV5-4 and J usage is TRBJ2-7; D tentatively reads TRBD1 or TRBD2 (6 bases each). Germline V gene sequence: CDR1 SGHNT, CDR2 YYREEE (reference sequence). The CDR3 covers 14 residues. Trimming took 0 bases from V and 0 from J, leaving 7 bases between them. In nucleotides, the CDR3 is TGTGCCAGCAGCTTGGAGGGGGGCTCCTACGAGCAGTACTTC. It translates to CASSLEGGSYEQYF.

The chain is built from TRBV6-4 and TRBJ2-1, with 8 bases fitting TRBD2. V lost 0 bases and J lost 2; bases outside the gene matches: 0. CDR1 MRHNA and CDR2 SNTAGT come from the germline V gene. The CDR3 covers 15 residues. The CDR3, as DNA: TGTGCCAGCAGTGACTCAGCGGGAGCCTACAATGAGCAGTTCTTC. It specifies CASSDSAGAYNEQFF.

The chain has TRBV2 and TRBJ2-7, with TRBD2 matching 8 bases. The germline V gene has CDR1 SNHLY and CDR2 FYNNEI. With V trimmed by 0 bases and J by 2 bases, 9 bases remained unmatched. This CDR3 has 17 residues. CDR3 DNA sequence: TGTGCCAGCAGTGAAGCGCGGGGCGGGAGGCCTCCCTACGAGCAGTACTTC. Encoded protein: CASSEARGGRPPYEQYF.

The chain carries TRBV30 and TRBJ1-4, with D tentatively TRBD1 (6 bases). This CDR3 has 17 residues. V lost 4 bases and J lost 0, with 18 bases in between. Germline CDR1 is GTSNPN and CDR2 is SVGIG (reference sequence). The CDR3 DNA reads TGTGCCTGGACCGGAGGGACAAACCTTGCAACTAATGAAAAACTGTTTTTT. As protein: CAWTGGTNLATNEKLFF.

This chain links TRBV29-1 with TRBJ2-7; 11 positions match TRBD1. After removal of 1 base from V and 5 bases from J, the junction contained 4 bases not matched to a gene. In germline, CDR1 is SQVTM, CDR2 ANQGSEA. CDR3 length: 14 amino acids. The CDR3 reads CSVEARGQGDEQYF. The DNA of the CDR3 is TGCAGCGTTGAAGCGAGGGGACAGGGGGACGAGCAGTACTTC.

With respect to this clone: The junction departs from germline at one end; a sequencing error may be responsible. The rearrangement uses TRBV7-6 and TRBJ1-3, with unresolved D. The CDR3 loop spans 12 amino acids. Per germline, CDR1 SGHVS and CDR2 FNYEAQ. As DNA, the CDR3 is TGTGCCAGCACCTTAGAAGGAAGCACCATATATTTT. It specifies CASTLEGSTIYF.

V gene TRBV30 combines with J gene TRBJ1-4; tentative D call: TRBD1 (5 bases). Germline-derived CDR1 and CDR2 are GTSNPN and SVGIG (reference sequence). V was trimmed by 1 base and J by 8 bases, leaving 14 bases between them. This CDR3 has 14 amino acids. The CDR3 nucleotides are TGTGCCTGGAGTGGGGGGGACTTTCAAGAAAAACTGTTTTTT. Its translation: CAWSGGDFQEKLFF. Variable domain in full (rest from reference TRBV30 and TRBJ1-4): SQTIHQWPATLVQPVGSPLSLECTVEGTSNPNLYWYRQAAGRGLQLLFYSVGIGQISSEVPQNLSASRPQDRQFILSSKKLLLSDSGFYLCAWSGGDFQEKLFFGSGTQLSVL.

This clone came up once. CDR3 sequence: CASSQEPGQGVGEQYF. CDR3 in DNA: TGTGCCAGCAGCCAAGAGCCGGGACAGGGGGTGGGTGAGCAGTACTTC. The chain couples TRBV13 to TRBJ2-7, with TRBD1 matching 11 bases. CDR3 size: 16 residues. CDR1 and CDR2 (germline): PRHDT, FYEKMQ (reference sequence). V shed 5 bases, J shed 7 bases, and the junction held 13 bases outside the gene matches. The full variable domain, in which reference TRBV13 and TRBJ2-7 provide the parts outside the CDR3, is AAGVIQSPRHLIKEKRETATLKCYPIPRHDTVYWYQQGPGQDPQFLISFYEKMQSDKGSIPDRFSAQQFSDYHSELNMSSLELGDSALYFCASSQEPGQGVGEQYFGPGTRLTVT.

The V and J genes are TRBV7-6 and TRBJ1-2, with 11 bases fitting TRBD1. CDR3 size: 14 residues. J was trimmed by 6 bases and V by 5 bases; bases with no gene match: 5. In germline, CDR1 is SGHVS, CDR2 FNYEAQ. The CDR3 sequence: CASSLRDRGDGYTF. CDR3 nucleotide sequence: TGTGCCAGCAGCCTCCGGGACAGGGGGGATGGCTACACCTTC.

V usage is TRBV7-8 and J usage is TRBJ2-7; 9 bases fit TRBD1. There are 15 residues in the CDR3. Germline-derived CDR1 and CDR2 are SGHVS and FQNEAQ. V lost 5 bases and J lost 7; bases outside the gene matches: 12. The CDR3 sequence is CASSLERTGVWEQYF. Written as DNA, the CDR3 is TGTGCCAGCAGCCTGGAAAGGACAGGGGTCTGGGAGCAGTACTTC.

This chain uses TRBV7-2 with TRBJ1-1, with TRBD1 identical over 7 bases. CDR1 and CDR2 from the germline V gene are SGHTA and FQGNSA. The V and J ends lost 5 bases and 4 bases, in that order; junction bases with no gene match: 13. The CDR3 runs to 16 residues. CDR3 protein: CASSPEPGDRVTEAFF. The CDR3 region has the DNA TGTGCCAGCAGCCCGGAACCTGGCGACAGGGTCACTGAAGCTTTCTTT. The full variable domain, in which reference TRBV7-2 and TRBJ1-1 provide the parts outside the CDR3, is GAGVSQSPSNKVTEKGKDVELRCDPISGHTALYWYRQSLGQGLEFLIYFQGNSAPDKSGLPSDRFSAERTGGSVSTLTIQRTQQEDSAVYLCASSPEPGDRVTEAFFGQGTRLTVV.

The chain combines TRBV28 with TRBJ2-1, with D maybe TRBD1 (6 bases). The CDR3 has 15 residues. Looked up from germline, CDR1 is MDHEN and CDR2 is SYDVKM. V was shortened by 5 bases and J by 5 bases, with 16 bases between the two germline ends. CDR3 coding DNA: TGTGCCAGCAGTACCAGGGGCTTCCTCAACAATGAGCAGTTCTTC. This translates into CASSTRGFLNNEQFF.

Comment on this clone: The sample holds other DNA sequences that translate to the same CDR3. The V and J genes are TRBV6-4 and TRBJ2-3; 7 bases agree with TRBD2. CDR3 length: 13 amino acids. V was clipped by 3 bases and J by 3 bases; unmatched bases: 0. Germline V gives CDR1 MRHNA, CDR2 SNTAGT. CDR3 sequence reads: CASSEAGTDTQYF. The CDR3 DNA follows: TGTGCCAGCAGTGAAGCGGGGACAGATACGCAGTATTTT.

The chain employs TRBV6-1 and TRBJ2-7, with D tentatively TRBD1 (6 bases). The V and J ends lost 4 bases and 4 bases respectively, with 17 bases between them. This CDR3 contains 15 residues. CDR1 is MNHNS, CDR2 SASEGT, per germline. The CDR3: CASSAFGGPFYEQYF. The CDR3 nucleotides are TGTGCCAGCAGTGCGTTTGGGGGCCCATTTTACGAGCAGTACTTC.